Each of the 5 T cell receptor beta chains below was sequenced from the same sample in a study of OX40 agonist ivuxolimab in advanced cancers. The data were produced by immunoSEQ multiplex PCR, yet TCRdb's version contains in-frame clones alone and is incomplete. The sample has around 80,000 clones, around 84% seen once. The source was CD4+ or CD8+ T cells sorted from blood, collected in a trial of the OX40 agonist ivuxolimab. The receptors originated from an adult with an advanced solid tumor such as melanoma, head and neck, liver or kidney cancer.

The chain carries TRBV18 and TRBJ1-1, with 10 positions matching TRBD1. Germline loops: CDR1 KGHSH, CDR2 LQKENI. J gave up 4 bases and V 3 bases, and 2 bases lay outside the gene matches. CDR3 length equals 14 residues. The CDR3, as DNA: TGTGCCAGCTCACCCAGGGACAGGGGCACTGAAGCTTTCTTT. Its translation is CASSPRDRGTEAFF.

The chain couples TRBV6-5 to TRBJ1-2; D gene uncertain. The CDR3 consists of 11 residues. The germline V gene encodes CDR1 MNHEY and CDR2 SVGAGI. The V and J ends lost 2 bases and 7 bases respectively, with 5 bases between them. As DNA, the CDR3 is TGTGCCAGCAGTTACAGGGCTGGCTACACCTTC. Its protein is CASSYRAGYTF.

This sequence joins TRBV5-1 and TRBJ2-3; D is ambiguous. From germline, CDR1 is SGHRS and CDR2 YFSETQ. With 0 bases removed from V and 2 bases from J, the gap between germline ends came to 13 bases. There are 16 residues in the CDR3. Written as DNA, the CDR3 is TGCGCCAGCAGCTTGGTTTTTGGGCGTACCACAGATACGCAGTATTTT. Its translation is CASSLVFGRTTDTQYF.

The rearrangement links TRBV7-8 to TRBJ1-2; TRBD1 agrees at 8 bases. Germline V gene sequence: CDR1 SGHVS, CDR2 FQNEAQ. The V gene end was trimmed by 5 bases and the J gene end by 6 bases; junction bases not matched to a gene: 11. The CDR3 is made up of 15 amino acids. The CDR3 protein is CASSPDRATLNGYTF. CDR3 DNA: TGTGCCAGCAGCCCGGACAGGGCGACCCTAAATGGCTACACCTTC.

The rearrangement links TRBV7-2 to TRBJ2-3; D might be TRBD2 (6 bases). The CDR3 totals 14 residues. In germline, CDR1 is SGHTA, CDR2 FQGNSA. The V and J ends lost 5 bases and 3 bases respectively, with 12 bases between them. The chain's CDR3 is CASSPGLQTDTQYF. CDR3 coding DNA: TGTGCCAGCAGCCCCGGACTACAAACAGATACGCAGTATTTT.